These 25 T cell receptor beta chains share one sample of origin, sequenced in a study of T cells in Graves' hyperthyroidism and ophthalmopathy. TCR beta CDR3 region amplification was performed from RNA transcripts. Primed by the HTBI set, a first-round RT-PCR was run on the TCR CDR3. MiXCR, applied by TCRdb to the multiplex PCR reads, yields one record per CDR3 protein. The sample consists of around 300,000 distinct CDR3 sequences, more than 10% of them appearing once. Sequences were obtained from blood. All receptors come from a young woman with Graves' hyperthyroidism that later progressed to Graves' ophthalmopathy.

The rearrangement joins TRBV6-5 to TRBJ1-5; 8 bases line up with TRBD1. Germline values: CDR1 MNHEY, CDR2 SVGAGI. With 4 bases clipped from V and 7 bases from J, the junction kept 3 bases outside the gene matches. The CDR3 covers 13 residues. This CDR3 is CASSWTGHQPQHF. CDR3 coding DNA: TGTGCCAGCAGTTGGACAGGGCACCAGCCCCAGCATTTT.

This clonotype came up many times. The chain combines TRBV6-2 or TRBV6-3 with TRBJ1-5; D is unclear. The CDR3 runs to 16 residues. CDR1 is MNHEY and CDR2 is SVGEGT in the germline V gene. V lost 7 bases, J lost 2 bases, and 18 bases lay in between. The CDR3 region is CASNRVGPRGNQPQHF. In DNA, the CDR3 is TGTGCCAGCAACCGGGTAGGCCCGCGGGGCAATCAGCCCCAGCATTTT.

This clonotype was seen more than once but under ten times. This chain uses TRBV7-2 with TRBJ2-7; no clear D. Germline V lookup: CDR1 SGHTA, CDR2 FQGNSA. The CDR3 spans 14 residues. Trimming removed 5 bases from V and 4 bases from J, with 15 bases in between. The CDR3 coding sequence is TGTGCCAGCAGCCCCTTCCCCAGAACTTACGAGCAGTACTTC. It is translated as CASSPFPRTYEQYF.

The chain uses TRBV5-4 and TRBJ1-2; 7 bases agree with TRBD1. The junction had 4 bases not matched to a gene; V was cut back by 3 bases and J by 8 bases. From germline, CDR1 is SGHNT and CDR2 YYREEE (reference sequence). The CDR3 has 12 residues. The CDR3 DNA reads TGTGCCAGCAGCTCCGACAGGGAGGGCTACACCTTC. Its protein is CASSSDREGYTF. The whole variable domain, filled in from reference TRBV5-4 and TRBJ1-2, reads ETGVTQSPTHLIKTRGQQVTLRCSSQSGHNTVSWYQQALGQGPQFIFQYYREEENGRGNFPPRFSGLQFPNYSSELNVNALELDDSALYLCASSSDREGYTFGSGTRLTVV.

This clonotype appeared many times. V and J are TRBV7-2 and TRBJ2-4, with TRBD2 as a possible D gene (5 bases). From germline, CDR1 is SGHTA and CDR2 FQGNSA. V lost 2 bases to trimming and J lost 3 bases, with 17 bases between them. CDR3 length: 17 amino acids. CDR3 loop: CASSLTILDFIKNIQYF. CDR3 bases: TGTGCCAGCAGCTTAACCATACTAGACTTTATCAAAAACATTCAGTACTTC.

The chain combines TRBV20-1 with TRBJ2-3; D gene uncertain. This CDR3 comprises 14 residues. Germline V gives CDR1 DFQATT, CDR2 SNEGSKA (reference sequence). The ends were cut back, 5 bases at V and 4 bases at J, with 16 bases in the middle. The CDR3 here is CSAGILPPPDTQYF. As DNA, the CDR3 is TGCAGTGCTGGGATTTTACCGCCCCCAGATACGCAGTATTTT.

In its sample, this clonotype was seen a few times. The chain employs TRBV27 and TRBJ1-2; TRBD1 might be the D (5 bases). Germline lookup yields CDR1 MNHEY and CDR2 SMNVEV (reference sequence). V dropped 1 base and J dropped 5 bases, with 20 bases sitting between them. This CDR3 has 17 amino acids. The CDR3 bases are TGTGCCAGCAGTTTATACGGTCAGGGCTATATACCTTATGGCTACACCTTC. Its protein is CASSLYGQGYIPYGYTF.

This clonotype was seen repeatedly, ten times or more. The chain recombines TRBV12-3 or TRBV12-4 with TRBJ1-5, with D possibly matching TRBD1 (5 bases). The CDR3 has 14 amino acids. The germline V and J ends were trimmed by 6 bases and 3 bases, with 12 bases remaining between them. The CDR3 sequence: CASSLRQTNQPQHF. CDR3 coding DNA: TGTGCCAGCAGCTTGCGACAGACCAATCAGCCCCAGCATTTT.

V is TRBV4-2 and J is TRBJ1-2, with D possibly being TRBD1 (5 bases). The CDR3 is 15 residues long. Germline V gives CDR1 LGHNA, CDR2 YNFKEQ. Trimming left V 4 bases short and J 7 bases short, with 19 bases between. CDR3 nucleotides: TGTGCCAGCAGCCCCCTAGGGGAAGGGGCGCTTGGCTACACCTTC. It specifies CASSPLGEGALGYTF.

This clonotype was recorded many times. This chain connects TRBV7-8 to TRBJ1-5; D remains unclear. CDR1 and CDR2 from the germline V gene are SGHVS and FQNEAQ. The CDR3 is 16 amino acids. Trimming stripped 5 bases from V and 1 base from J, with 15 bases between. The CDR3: CASSRFEGTSNQPQHF. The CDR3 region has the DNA TGTGCCAGCAGCCGGTTTGAGGGAACGAGCAATCAGCCCCAGCATTTT.

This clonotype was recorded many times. The DNA of the CDR3 is TGCAGCGTACCTTCGACTAGCGGTCCCTACAATGAGCAGTTCTTC. As protein: CSVPSTSGPYNEQFF. This chain connects TRBV29-1 to TRBJ2-1; 9 bases fit TRBD2. The ends lost 6 bases at V and 2 bases at J; junction bases unmatched: 8. CDR1 and CDR2 from the germline V gene are SQVTM and ANQGSEA. This CDR3 is built from 15 residues.

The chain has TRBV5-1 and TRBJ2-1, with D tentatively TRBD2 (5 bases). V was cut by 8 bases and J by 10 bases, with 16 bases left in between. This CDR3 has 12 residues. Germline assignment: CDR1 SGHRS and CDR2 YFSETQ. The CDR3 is CARNSGGPEQFF. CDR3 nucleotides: TGCGCCAGGAACAGTGGAGGACCCGAGCAGTTCTTC.

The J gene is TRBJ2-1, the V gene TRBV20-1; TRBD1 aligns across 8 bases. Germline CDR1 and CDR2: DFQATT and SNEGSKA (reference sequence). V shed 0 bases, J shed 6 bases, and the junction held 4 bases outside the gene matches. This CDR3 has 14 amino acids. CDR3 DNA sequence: TGCAGTGCTAGAGACCTGACAGGGGTCAATGAGCAGTTCTTC. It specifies CSARDLTGVNEQFF.

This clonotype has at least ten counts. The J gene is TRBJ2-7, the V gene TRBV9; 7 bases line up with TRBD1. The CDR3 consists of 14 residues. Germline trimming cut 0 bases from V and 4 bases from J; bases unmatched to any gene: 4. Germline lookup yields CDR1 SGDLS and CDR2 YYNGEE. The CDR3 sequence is CASSVGDRLYEQYF. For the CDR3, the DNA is TGTGCCAGCAGCGTAGGGGACAGACTGTACGAGCAGTACTTC.

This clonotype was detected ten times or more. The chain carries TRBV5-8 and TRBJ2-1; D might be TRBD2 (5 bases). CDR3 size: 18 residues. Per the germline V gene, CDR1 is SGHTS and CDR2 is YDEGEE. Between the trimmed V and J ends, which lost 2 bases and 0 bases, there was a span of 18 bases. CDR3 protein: CASSFSGSSRSSYNEQFF. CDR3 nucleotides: TGTGCCAGCAGCTTCAGCGGCTCGTCACGGAGCTCCTACAATGAGCAGTTCTTC. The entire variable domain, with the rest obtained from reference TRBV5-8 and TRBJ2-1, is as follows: EAGVTQSPTHLIKTRGQQATLRCSPISGHTSVYWYQQALGLGLQFLLWYDEGEERNRGNFPPRFSGRQFPNYSSELNVNALELEDSALYLCASSFSGSSRSSYNEQFFGPGTRLTVL.

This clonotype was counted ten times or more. CDR3 nucleotides: TGCAGTGCTAGCGGGATTGGTACAGATACGCAGTATTTT. The encoded protein is CSASGIGTDTQYF. This chain links TRBV20-1 with TRBJ2-3, with D tentatively TRBD2 (5 bases). V lost 3 bases and J 3 bases, leaving 10 bases between the germline ends. The germline V gene has CDR1 DFQATT and CDR2 SNEGSKA (reference sequence). The CDR3 runs 13 residues.

CDR3 sequence: CASSQDRQGAQGGAFF. CDR3 DNA: TGCGCCAGCAGCCAAGATCGGCAGGGGGCGCAGGGAGGGGCTTTCTTT. The chain couples TRBV4-1 to TRBJ1-1, with 8 bases identical to TRBD1. V was pared by 0 bases and J by 11 bases, with 14 bases of the junction left unmatched. The CDR3 loop spans 16 amino acids. Germline CDR1 and CDR2: MGHRA and YSYEKL.

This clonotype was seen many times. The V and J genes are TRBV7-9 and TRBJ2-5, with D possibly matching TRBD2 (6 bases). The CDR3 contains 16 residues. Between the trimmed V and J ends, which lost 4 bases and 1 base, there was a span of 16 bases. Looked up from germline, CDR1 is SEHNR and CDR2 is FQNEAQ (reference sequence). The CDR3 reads CASSSYPAGSQETQYF. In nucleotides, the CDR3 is TGTGCCAGCAGCTCCTATCCAGCGGGCAGCCAAGAGACCCAGTACTTC.

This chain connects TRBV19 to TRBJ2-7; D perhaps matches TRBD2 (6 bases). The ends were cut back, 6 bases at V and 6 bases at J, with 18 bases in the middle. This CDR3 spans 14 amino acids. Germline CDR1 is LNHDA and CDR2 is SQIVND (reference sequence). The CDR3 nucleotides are TGTGCCAGTAGAGCGGGCAGGGAGACAAGCGAGCAGTACTTC. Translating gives CASRAGRETSEQYF.

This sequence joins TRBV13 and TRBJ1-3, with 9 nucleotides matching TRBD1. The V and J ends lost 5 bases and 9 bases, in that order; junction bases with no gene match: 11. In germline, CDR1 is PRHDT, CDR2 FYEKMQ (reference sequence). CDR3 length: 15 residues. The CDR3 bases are TGTGCCAGCAGCAAAAACAGGGGGCTGGACGGCACCATATATTTT. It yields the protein CASSKNRGLDGTIYF.

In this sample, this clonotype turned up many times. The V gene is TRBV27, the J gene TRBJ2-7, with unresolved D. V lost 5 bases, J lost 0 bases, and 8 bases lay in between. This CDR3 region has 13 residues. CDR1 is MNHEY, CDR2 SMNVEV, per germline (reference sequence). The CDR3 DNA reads TGTGCCAGCAGTCGAGGATTCTCCTACGAGCAGTACTTC. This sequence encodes CASSRGFSYEQYF.

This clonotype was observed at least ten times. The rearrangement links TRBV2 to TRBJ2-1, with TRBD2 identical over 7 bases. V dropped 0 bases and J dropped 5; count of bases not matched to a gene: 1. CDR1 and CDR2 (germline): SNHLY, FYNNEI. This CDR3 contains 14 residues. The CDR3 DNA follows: TGTGCCAGCAGTGAAGCGGGACTAAACAATGAGCAGTTCTTC. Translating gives CASSEAGLNNEQFF. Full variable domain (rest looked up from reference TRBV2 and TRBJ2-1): EPEVTQTPSHQVTQMGQEVILRCVPISNHLYFYWYRQILGQKVEFLVSFYNNEISEKSEIFDDQFSVERPDGSNFTLKIRSTKLEDSAMYFCASSEAGLNNEQFFGPGTRLTVL.

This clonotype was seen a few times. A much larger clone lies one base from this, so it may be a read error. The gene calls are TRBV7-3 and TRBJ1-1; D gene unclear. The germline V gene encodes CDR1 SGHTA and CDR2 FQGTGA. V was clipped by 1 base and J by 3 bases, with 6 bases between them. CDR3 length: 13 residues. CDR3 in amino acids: CASSLIRDTEAFF. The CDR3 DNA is TGTGCCAGCAGCTTAATTAGGGACACTGAAGCTTTCTTT.

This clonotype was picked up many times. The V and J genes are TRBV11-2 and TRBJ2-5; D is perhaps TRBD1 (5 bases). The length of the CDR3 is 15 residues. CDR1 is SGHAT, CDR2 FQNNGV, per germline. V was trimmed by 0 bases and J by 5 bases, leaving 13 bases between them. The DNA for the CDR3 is TGTGCCAGCAGCTTAGATGGTACAGGTTGGGAGACCCAGTACTTC. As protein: CASSLDGTGWETQYF.

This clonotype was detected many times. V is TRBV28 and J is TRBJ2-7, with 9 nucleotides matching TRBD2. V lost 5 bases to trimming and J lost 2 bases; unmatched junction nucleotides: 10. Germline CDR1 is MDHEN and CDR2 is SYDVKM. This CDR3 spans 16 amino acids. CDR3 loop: CASSTLAGEVPYEQYF. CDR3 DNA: TGTGCCAGCAGTACTTTAGCGGGAGAAGTCCCCTACGAGCAGTACTTC.